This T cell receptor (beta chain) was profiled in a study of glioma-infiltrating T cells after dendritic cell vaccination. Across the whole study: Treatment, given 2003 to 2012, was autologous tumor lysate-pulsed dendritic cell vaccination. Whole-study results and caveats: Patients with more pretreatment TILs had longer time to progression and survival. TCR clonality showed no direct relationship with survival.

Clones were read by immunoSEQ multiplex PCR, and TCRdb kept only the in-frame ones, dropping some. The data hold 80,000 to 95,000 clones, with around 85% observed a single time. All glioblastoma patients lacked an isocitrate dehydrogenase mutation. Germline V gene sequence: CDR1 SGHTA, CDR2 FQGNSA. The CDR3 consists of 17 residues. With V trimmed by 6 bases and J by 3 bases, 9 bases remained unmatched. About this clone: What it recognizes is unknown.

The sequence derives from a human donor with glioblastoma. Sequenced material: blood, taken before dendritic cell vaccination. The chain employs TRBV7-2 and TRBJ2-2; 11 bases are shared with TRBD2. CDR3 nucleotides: TGTGCCAGCAGTTCCCCGGTGGGACTAGCGGACACCGGGGAGCTGTTTTTT. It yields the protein CASSSPVGLADTGELFF.